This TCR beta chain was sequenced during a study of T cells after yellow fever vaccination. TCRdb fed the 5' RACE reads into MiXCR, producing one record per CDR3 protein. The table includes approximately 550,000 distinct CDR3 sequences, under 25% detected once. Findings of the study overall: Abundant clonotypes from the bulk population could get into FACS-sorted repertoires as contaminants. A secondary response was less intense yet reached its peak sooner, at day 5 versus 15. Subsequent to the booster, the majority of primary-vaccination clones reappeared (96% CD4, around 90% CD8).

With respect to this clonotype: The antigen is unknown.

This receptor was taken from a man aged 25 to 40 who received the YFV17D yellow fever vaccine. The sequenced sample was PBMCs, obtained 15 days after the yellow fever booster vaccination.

CDR3 DNA: TGTGCCACCAAGACTAGCGGGAGGAGGTATGAGCAGTTCTTC. It yields the protein CATKTSGRRYEQFF. The gene calls are TRBV12-3 or TRBV12-4 and TRBJ2-1, with 13 bases matching TRBD2. Trimming removed 10 bases from V and 8 bases from J; junction bases left unmatched: 8. The CDR3 runs to 14 residues.